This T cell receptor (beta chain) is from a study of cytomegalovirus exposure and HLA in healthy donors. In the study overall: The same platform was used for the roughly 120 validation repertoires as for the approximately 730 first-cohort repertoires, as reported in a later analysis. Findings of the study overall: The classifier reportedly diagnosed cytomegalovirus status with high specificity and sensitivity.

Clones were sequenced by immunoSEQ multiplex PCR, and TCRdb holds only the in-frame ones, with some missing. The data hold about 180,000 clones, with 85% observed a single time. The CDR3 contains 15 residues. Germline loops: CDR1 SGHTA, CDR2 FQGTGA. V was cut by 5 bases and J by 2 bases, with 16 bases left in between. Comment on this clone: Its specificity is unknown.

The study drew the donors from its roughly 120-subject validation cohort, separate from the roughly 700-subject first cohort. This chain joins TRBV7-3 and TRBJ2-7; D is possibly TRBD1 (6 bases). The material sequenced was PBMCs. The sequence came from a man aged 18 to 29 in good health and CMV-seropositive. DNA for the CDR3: TGTGCCAGCAGCCCAGATCCAGGGGCGGCCTACGAGCAGTACTTC. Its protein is CASSPDPGAAYEQYF. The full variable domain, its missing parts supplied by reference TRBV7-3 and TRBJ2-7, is GAGVSQTPSNKVTEKGKYVELRCDPISGHTALYWYRQSLGQGPEFLIYFQGTGAADDSGLPNDRFFAVRPEGSVSTLKIQRTERGDSAVYLCASSPDPGAAYEQYFGPGTRLTVT.